This note documents a single T cell receptor beta chain sequence. It lacks a known antigen. The record has no base qualities; no much larger clone is one base away. High-throughput TCR beta sequencing profiled peripheral blood CD8+ and CD4+ T cells from healthy donors, Susac syndrome patients and multiple sclerosis patients. The multiple sclerosis controls were treatment-naive patients who had stable or active relapsing-remitting disease and met the revised McDonald criteria. Bulk CD8+ and CD4+ T cells were purified by magnetic negative isolation, whereas CD8+ TEMRA cells were enriched by FACS. Blood was drawn into EDTA tubes, processed within 24 hours, and PBMCs were isolated by density gradient centrifugation. PBMCs destined for TCR sequencing were cryopreserved in liquid nitrogen and later thawed in a 37 °C water bath. A purity of at least 90% was achieved for sorted or isolated CD4+, CD8+ and CD8+ TEMRA cells.

This record belongs to a study of CD8 T cells in Susac syndrome (dated by TCRdb to the late 2010s). About the study as a whole: The study used repertoire sequencing to test whether antigen drove CD8+ T cell activation and differentiation in Susac syndrome.

RNA was extracted using the RNeasy kit, and about 0.5 to 1 ug of the RNA was reverse transcribed with random hexamers. The immunoSEQ multiplex PCR assay, covering 54 Vbeta and 13 Jbeta segments, was used to amplify TCR beta CDR3 regions. To correct PCR amplification bias, a synthetic template baseline was used for both primer optimization and computational correction. The study's own analysis went as follows. Reads were assigned to V, D and J genes according to IMGT and analyzed in immunoSEQ Analyzer, with only productive sequences retained. To calculate clonality, Shannon entropy was normalized by log2 of the number of productive unique sequences and then subtracted from one. For each patient and control, public and private clones were evaluated within the 100 most prevalent clones. Clones were defined as Susac-specific when absent from the healthy and MS cohorts, from fewer than 1,300 published viral clones and from other ImmuneACCESS disease sequences. The public reads were reprocessed in TCRdb via fastp at Q25 and MiXCR, keeping in-frame beta chains. For every CDR3 protein sequence, its rows merge into one entry that carries the most common genes and DNA. TCRdb's processing, not the study's, gives the V and J calls here. In this sample the table shows about 180,000 distinct CDR3 sequences, 93% of which occur a single time. Approximately 0.09% of the sample goes to the ten largest clones.

Overall study outcomes, separate from this receptor: The TCR sequencing and HLA analysis was acknowledged to have included a relatively small number of individuals.

This receptor was obtained from a human donor with multiple sclerosis. Material for sequencing was CD4+ T cells from PBMCs.

For the CDR3, the sequence is CASSQVTGTGNTIYF. The DNA sequence is given as TGTGCCAGCAGCCAAGTAACAGGGACTGGAAACACCATATATTTT. The rearranged chain carries TRBV3-1 and TRBJ1-3; TRBD1 is a weak D gene call, 6 bases matching. The CDR3 holds 15 amino acids from the cysteine to the phenylalanine. Here the CDR3 DNA is all that survives: 45 bases in frame from base 1. V is shortened by 1 base, J by 2 bases, and the region joining them spans 9 bases. CDR1 and CDR2, looked up from the germline V gene (reference sequence), are LGHDT and YNNKEL.